These 29 T cell receptor beta chains were all obtained from the same sample, sequenced in a study of blood T cell repertoires in COVID-19. Only in-frame clones appear in the TCRdb table, and some are missing; sequencing was by immunoSEQ multiplex PCR. The table lists 150,000 to 200,000 clones, 80% to 90% of them singletons, with approximately 12% in the top ten. Specimen: peripheral blood. These receptors all come from a woman at least 80 years old with COVID-19, enrolled during active disease.

V usage is TRBV12-5 and J usage is TRBJ1-1, with 7 bases identical to TRBD1. Germline V gene lookup returns CDR1 LGHNT and CDR2 FRNRAP. This CDR3 has 13 residues. Trimming removed 7 bases from V and 5 bases from J; junction bases left unmatched: 7. The CDR3, as DNA: TGTGCTAGTGCCCAGACAGGGTTGACTGAAGCTTTCTTT. Protein product: CASAQTGLTEAFF. The whole variable domain, remainder taken from reference TRBV12-5 and TRBJ1-1, is DARVTQTPRHKVTEMGQEVTMRCQPILGHNTVFWYRQTMMQGLELLAYFRNRAPLDDSGMPKDRFSAEMPDATLATLKIQPSEPRDSAVYFCASAQTGLTEAFFGQGTRLTVV.

V is TRBV4-1 and J is TRBJ1-5, with a tentative D call TRBD1 (6 bases). The V end lost 3 bases, the J end lost 2 bases, and 14 bases lay between the germline ends. From germline, CDR1 is MGHRA and CDR2 YSYEKL. CDR3 size: 16 residues. The CDR3 region has the DNA TGCGCCAGCAGCCAGACCGACAGGATCCGCAATCAGCCCCAGCATTTT. This gives the protein CASSQTDRIRNQPQHF.

This clone came up a few times. The V call is TRBV5-6, the J call TRBJ2-1; 14 positions agree with TRBD2. V lost 1 base and J lost 7; bases outside the gene matches: 7. CDR1 and CDR2 (germline): SGHDT, YYEEEE. The CDR3 covers 17 residues. The CDR3 nucleotides read TGTGCCAGCAGCTTGATGACTAGCGGGGGGGCCGTGAATGAGCAGTTCTTC. This sequence encodes CASSLMTSGGAVNEQFF.

The V gene is TRBV7-2, the J gene TRBJ2-1, with D possibly matching TRBD1 (5 bases). V dropped 2 bases and J dropped 9 bases, with 8 bases sitting between them. From germline, CDR1 is SGHTA and CDR2 FQGNSA. This CDR3 is built from 12 residues. Written as DNA, the CDR3 is TGTGCCAGCAGCTTACAGGGCTTTGAGCAGTTCTTC. Protein: CASSLQGFEQFF.

J is TRBJ1-4 and V is TRBV4-3; a weak D match, TRBD1 (5 bases). The germline V gene encodes CDR1 LGHNA and CDR2 YSLEER. CDR3 length: 17 residues. The V gene lost 0 bases and the J gene lost 0 bases, with 11 bases spanning the gap. In nucleotides, the CDR3 is TGCGCCAGCAGCCAAGATTGGGGGGATGCAACTAATGAAAAACTGTTTTTT. Translated, it gives CASSQDWGDATNEKLFF.

The CDR3 loop reads CASSPRPGAREKLFF. The CDR3, as DNA: TGTGCCAGTAGCCCTCGCCCAGGGGCGCGTGAAAAACTGTTTTTT. The J gene is TRBJ1-4, the V gene TRBV19; D perhaps matches TRBD1 (6 bases). V lost 6 bases to trimming and J lost 7 bases, with 18 bases between them. The germline V gene encodes CDR1 LNHDA and CDR2 SQIVND (reference sequence). The CDR3 length is 15 residues.

V and J are TRBV6-5 and TRBJ1-1; the match to TRBD1 covers 7 bases. J was trimmed by 8 bases and V by 9 bases; bases with no gene match: 9. Germline CDR1 is MNHEY and CDR2 is SVGAGI. The CDR3 has 12 residues. The CDR3 DNA follows: TGTGCCAGTTCAAGGACAGGCGGCGAAGCTTTCTTT. Its translation: CASSRTGGEAFF.

The rearrangement uses TRBV9 and TRBJ1-4; the D is unclear. CDR1 and CDR2 from the germline V gene are SGDLS and YYNGEE. The CDR3 totals 16 residues. Trimming cost V 0 bases and J 0 bases, with 9 bases left between them. The CDR3 nucleotides read TGTGCCAGCAGCGTAGGTCGGCGGGCAACTAATGAAAAACTGTTTTTT. This gives the protein CASSVGRRATNEKLFF. The variable domain in full, with the rest retrieved from reference TRBV9 and TRBJ1-4, is DSGVTQTPKHLITATGQRVTLRCSPRSGDLSVYWYQQSLDQGLQFLIQYYNGEERAKGNILERFSAQQFPDLHSELNLSSLELGDSALYFCASSVGRRATNEKLFFGSGTQLSVL.

This clone was detected only once. With a much larger clone just one base away, this may be a read error. In nucleotides, the CDR3 is TGTGCCAGCAGCCCGGGACAGTGGGCCTACGAGCAGTACTTC. It translates to CASSPGQWAYEQYF. The chain couples TRBV6-5 to TRBJ2-7; 7 bases are shared with TRBD1. This CDR3 comprises 14 residues. J was trimmed by 2 bases and V by 6 bases; bases with no gene match: 7. Germline-derived CDR1 and CDR2 are MNHEY and SVGAGI.

J is TRBJ1-1 and V is TRBV19; tentative D call: TRBD1 (5 bases). V lost 5 bases, J lost 4 bases, and 20 bases lay in between. The CDR3 covers 16 residues. Germline V lookup: CDR1 LNHDA, CDR2 SQIVND (reference sequence). The CDR3, as DNA: TGTGCCAGTAGTTTCGGTTTCGACAGACCACTCACTGAAGCTTTCTTT. Translation gives CASSFGFDRPLTEAFF.

The CDR3 DNA reads as TGTGCCAGCAGCTTGCACCGGACAGGGGAGTTCGACACCGGGGAGCTGTTTTTT. This codes for CASSLHRTGEFDTGELFF. This chain joins TRBV5-5 and TRBJ2-2; 9 bases are a match to TRBD1. J gave up 3 bases and V 1 base, and 10 bases lay outside the gene matches. Germline CDR1 SGHKS, CDR2 YYEKEE (reference sequence). The CDR3 sequence is 18 residues long.

Only one count was recorded for this clone. The chain uses TRBV5-8 and TRBJ1-4; 10 bases match TRBD1. The CDR3 covers 13 residues. The J segment lost 7 bases and the V segment lost 6 bases, leaving 3 bases of the junction unmatched. Germline CDR1 is SGHTS and CDR2 is YDEGEE. The CDR3 sequence is CASKRQGAEKLFF. The CDR3 DNA reads TGTGCCAGCAAACGACAGGGGGCTGAAAAACTGTTTTTT.

The chain combines TRBV2 with TRBJ1-1, with 7 bases lining up with TRBD1. CDR1 is SNHLY and CDR2 is FYNNEI in the germline V gene. There are 16 residues in the CDR3. V was clipped by 2 bases and J by 4 bases; unmatched bases: 10. Written as DNA, the CDR3 is TGTGCCAGCAGTGAAAGAAGGGACAGCAGGGGCACTGAAGCTTTCTTT. Translating it yields CASSERRDSRGTEAFF. Filled out from reference TRBV2 and TRBJ1-1, the complete variable domain reads EPEVTQTPSHQVTQMGQEVILRCVPISNHLYFYWYRQILGQKVEFLVSFYNNEISEKSEIFDDQFSVERPDGSNFTLKIRSTKLEDSAMYFCASSERRDSRGTEAFFGQGTRLTVV.

The chain links TRBV28 to TRBJ2-7; D perhaps matches TRBD1 (6 bases). Trimming removed 4 bases from V and 0 bases from J, with 22 bases in between. The length of the CDR3 is 18 residues. CDR1 and CDR2 (germline): MDHEN, SYDVKM. Here the CDR3 reads CASSSTFRTAYPSYEQYF. As DNA, the CDR3 is TGTGCCAGCAGTTCAACATTTAGGACAGCCTACCCCTCCTACGAGCAGTACTTC.

The DNA of the CDR3 is TGCAGTGCAAGACGGGACACTGAAGCTTTCTTT. Encoded protein: CSARRDTEAFF. The rearrangement uses TRBV20-1 and TRBJ1-1; no clear D. This CDR3 has 11 residues. Germline CDR1 DFQATT, CDR2 SNEGSKA (reference sequence). V was pared by 6 bases and J by 3 bases, with 8 bases between.

The V and J genes are TRBV30 and TRBJ1-2, with 9 nucleotides matching TRBD1. The CDR3 is 13 residues long. Germline V gene sequence: CDR1 GTSNPN, CDR2 SVGIG (reference sequence). Trimming removed 7 bases from V and 4 bases from J; junction bases left unmatched: 7. The DNA for the CDR3 is TGTGCCTCCCGGGACAGGGCGGGCTATGGCTACACCTTC. Protein sequence: CASRDRAGYGYTF.

V gene TRBV29-1 combines with J gene TRBJ1-1, with TRBD1 matching 7 bases. The germline CDR1 and CDR2 sequences are SQVTM and ANQGSEA. V lost 7 bases to trimming and J lost 3 bases; unmatched junction nucleotides: 8. CDR3 size: 13 residues. The CDR3 reads CSGRDSLYTEAFF. The CDR3 DNA reads TGCAGCGGCCGGGACAGCCTTTACACTGAAGCTTTCTTT.

This clone has just one count. The chain uses TRBV12-5 and TRBJ1-1, with D possibly matching TRBD1 (5 bases). The CDR3 is 19 residues long. Germline values: CDR1 LGHNT, CDR2 FRNRAP. Trimming shortened V by 2 bases and J by 1 base, and 23 bases separated the two germline ends. As DNA, the CDR3 is TGTGCTAGTGGTTTGCCTCGGACGCCGGGGGTCTTTACGAACACTGAAGCTTTCTTT. Protein product: CASGLPRTPGVFTNTEAFF. Full variable domain (rest looked up from reference TRBV12-5 and TRBJ1-1): DARVTQTPRHKVTEMGQEVTMRCQPILGHNTVFWYRQTMMQGLELLAYFRNRAPLDDSGMPKDRFSAEMPDATLATLKIQPSEPRDSAVYFCASGLPRTPGVFTNTEAFFGQGTRLTVV.

Ten or more counts support this clone. V gene TRBV4-3 combines with J gene TRBJ2-5; 9 bases fit TRBD1. CDR3 length equals 17 residues. From germline, CDR1 is LGHNA and CDR2 YSLEER. V was clipped by 0 bases and J by 5 bases; unmatched bases: 10. For the CDR3, the DNA is TGCGCCAGCAGCCAAGATGCCCGGACAGGGGCCGGGGAGACCCAGTACTTC. This sequence encodes CASSQDARTGAGETQYF.

The CDR3 bases are TGCGCCAGCAGCTTGAACACAGGGGGCCTGGAGACCCAGTACTTC. It codes for CASSLNTGGLETQYF. The J gene is TRBJ2-5, the V gene TRBV5-1; 9 nucleotides align to TRBD1. Germline CDR1 reads SGHRS; CDR2 reads YFSETQ. The V gene end was trimmed by 1 base and the J gene end by 5 bases; junction bases not matched to a gene: 6. This CDR3 spans 15 amino acids.

The J gene is TRBJ2-7, the V gene TRBV19, with TRBD1 identical over 7 bases. Trimming removed 6 bases from V and 5 bases from J; junction bases left unmatched: 10. The germline V gene encodes CDR1 LNHDA and CDR2 SQIVND (reference sequence). The CDR3 has 14 residues. The DNA for the CDR3 is TGTGCCAGTAGCCTACAGGGGCCAGAAAACGAGCAGTACTTC. Its translation is CASSLQGPENEQYF. The full variable domain, completed using reference TRBV19 and TRBJ2-7, is DGGITQSPKYLFRKEGQNVTLSCEQNLNHDAMYWYRQDPGQGLRLIYYSQIVNDFQKGDIAEGYSVSREKKESFPLTVTSAQKNPTAFYLCASSLQGPENEQYFGPGTRLTVT.

The rearrangement uses TRBV6-5 and TRBJ1-5; TRBD1 is a possible D gene (6 bases). CDR3 size: 14 residues. Germline values: CDR1 MNHEY, CDR2 SVGAGI. V lost 4 bases, J lost 7 bases, and 14 bases lay in between. The CDR3, as DNA: TGTGCCAGCAGTTCCTCAGGGGTTGGGCAGCCCCAGCATTTT. Translation gives CASSSSGVGQPQHF.

V gene TRBV2 combines with J gene TRBJ2-7; TRBD1 agrees at 9 bases. The germline CDR1 and CDR2 sequences are SNHLY and FYNNEI. The CDR3 length is 12 residues. V shed 6 bases, J shed 6 bases, and the junction held 3 bases outside the gene matches. The CDR3 DNA reads TGTGCCAGCAGCGGACAGGGGAGCGAGCAGTACTTC. As protein: CASSGQGSEQYF.

The chain is built from TRBV29-1 and TRBJ1-2, with D possibly TRBD1 on 5 matching bases. The CDR3 runs to 12 residues. Looked up from germline, CDR1 is SQVTM and CDR2 is ANQGSEA. The V and J ends lost 2 bases and 8 bases respectively, with 12 bases between them. CDR3 loop: CSVEYGAGGYTF. CDR3 bases: TGCAGCGTTGAATACGGGGCGGGAGGCTACACCTTC.

A remark on this clone: Distinct nucleotide sequences in the sample also encode this CDR3. The chain recombines TRBV12-3 or TRBV12-4 with TRBJ1-1; tentative D call: TRBD1 (5 bases). There are 13 residues in the CDR3. V dropped 2 bases and J dropped 1 base, with 5 bases sitting between them. The CDR3 sequence is CASSLTGNTEAFF. As DNA, the CDR3 is TGTGCCAGCAGTTTAACAGGGAACACTGAAGCTTTCTTT.

The V call is TRBV7-2, the J call TRBJ1-6, with no clear D. The V gene lost 1 base and the J gene lost 7 bases, with 11 bases spanning the gap. This CDR3 region has 15 residues. Germline V gives CDR1 SGHTA, CDR2 FQGNSA. The CDR3: CASSLGRVRNSPLHF. The DNA for the CDR3 is TGTGCCAGCAGCTTAGGGAGGGTGCGGAATTCACCCCTCCACTTT.

This chain connects TRBV4-1 to TRBJ1-2; TRBD1 matches 11 bases. Per germline, CDR1 MGHRA and CDR2 YSYEKL. The CDR3 contains 19 residues. Trimming took 1 base from V and 8 from J; bases not matched to a gene: 18. CDR3 bases: TGCGCCAGCAGCCAAGCCGGGACAGGGGGTTTTGTGAATTCGGGAGGCTACACCTTC. Encoded protein: CASSQAGTGGFVNSGGYTF.

The rearrangement joins TRBV27 to TRBJ1-4; D is undetermined. The length of the CDR3 is 16 residues. V dropped 3 bases and J dropped 3 bases, with 14 bases sitting between them. Germline assignment: CDR1 MNHEY and CDR2 SMNVEV (reference sequence). CDR3 loop: CASSLDYVAANEKLFF. CDR3 bases: TGTGCCAGCAGTTTGGACTACGTGGCGGCTAATGAAAAACTGTTTTTT. The full variable domain, its missing parts supplied by reference TRBV27 and TRBJ1-4, is EAQVTQNPRYLITVTGKKLTVTCSQNMNHEYMSWYRQDPGLGLRQIYYSMNVEVTDKGDVPEGYKVSRKEKRNFPLILESPSPNQTSLYFCASSLDYVAANEKLFFGSGTQLSVL.

The sample holds a few counts of this clone. This rearrangement joins TRBV5-1 to TRBJ2-5; no reliable D call. The CDR3 is 14 residues long. CDR1 and CDR2 from the germline V gene are SGHRS and YFSETQ. Trimming stripped 4 bases from V and 2 bases from J, with 12 bases between. CDR3 in amino acids: CASSAGRPQETQYF. CDR3 coding DNA: TGCGCCAGCAGCGCTGGCAGGCCTCAAGAGACCCAGTACTTC.